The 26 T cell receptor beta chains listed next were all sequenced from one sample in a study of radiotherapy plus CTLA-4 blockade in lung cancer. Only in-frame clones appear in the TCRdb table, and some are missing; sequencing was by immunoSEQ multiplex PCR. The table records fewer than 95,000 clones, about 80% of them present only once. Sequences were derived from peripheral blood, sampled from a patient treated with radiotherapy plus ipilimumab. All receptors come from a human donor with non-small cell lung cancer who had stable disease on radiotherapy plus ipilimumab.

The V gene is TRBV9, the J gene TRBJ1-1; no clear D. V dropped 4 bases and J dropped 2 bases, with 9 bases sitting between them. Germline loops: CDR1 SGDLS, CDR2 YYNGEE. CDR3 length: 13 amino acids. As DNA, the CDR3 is TGTGCCAGCAGCTCCCTCGGTAACACTGAAGCTTTCTTT. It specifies CASSSLGNTEAFF. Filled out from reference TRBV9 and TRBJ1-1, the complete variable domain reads DSGVTQTPKHLITATGQRVTLRCSPRSGDLSVYWYQQSLDQGLQFLIQYYNGEERAKGNILERFSAQQFPDLHSELNLSSLELGDSALYFCASSSLGNTEAFFGQGTRLTVV.

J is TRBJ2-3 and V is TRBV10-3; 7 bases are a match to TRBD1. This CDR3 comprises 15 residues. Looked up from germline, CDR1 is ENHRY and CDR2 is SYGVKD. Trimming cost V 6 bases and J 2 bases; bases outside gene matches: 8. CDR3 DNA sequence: TGTGCCATCAGGGGGACAGCCGATCTCACAGATACGCAGTATTTT. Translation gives CAIRGTADLTDTQYF.

CDR3 in DNA: TGTGCCAGCAGTTACTCGGCAGGGCCCCCCTACGAGCAGTACTTC. Protein sequence: CASSYSAGPPYEQYF. This chain joins TRBV6-6 and TRBJ2-7; D is perhaps TRBD1 (5 bases). The germline gives CDR1 MNHNY, CDR2 SVGAGI (reference sequence). Trimming removed 0 bases from V and 2 bases from J, with 11 bases in between. The CDR3 covers 15 residues.

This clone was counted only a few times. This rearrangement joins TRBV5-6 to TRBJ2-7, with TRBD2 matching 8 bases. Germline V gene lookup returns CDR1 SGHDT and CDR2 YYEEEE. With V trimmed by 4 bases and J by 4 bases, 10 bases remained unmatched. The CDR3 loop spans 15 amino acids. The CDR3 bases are TGTGCCAGCAGCCTCGGGACTAGGTTACGGTACGAGCAGTACTTC. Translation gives CASSLGTRLRYEQYF.

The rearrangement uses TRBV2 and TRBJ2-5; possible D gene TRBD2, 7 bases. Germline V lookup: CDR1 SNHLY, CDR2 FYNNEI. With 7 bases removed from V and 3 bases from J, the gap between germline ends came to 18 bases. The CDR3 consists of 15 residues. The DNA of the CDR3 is TGTGCCAGCATCCTGAGGAGGGGGGGGGAAGAGACCCAGTACTTC. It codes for CASILRRGGEETQYF.

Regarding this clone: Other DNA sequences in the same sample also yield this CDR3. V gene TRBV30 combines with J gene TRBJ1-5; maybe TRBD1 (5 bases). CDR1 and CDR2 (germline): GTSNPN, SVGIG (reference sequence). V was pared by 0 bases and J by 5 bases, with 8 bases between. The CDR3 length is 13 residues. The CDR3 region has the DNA TGTGCCTGGAGTGTAGGCAGGGATCAGCCCCAGCATTTT. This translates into CAWSVGRDQPQHF.

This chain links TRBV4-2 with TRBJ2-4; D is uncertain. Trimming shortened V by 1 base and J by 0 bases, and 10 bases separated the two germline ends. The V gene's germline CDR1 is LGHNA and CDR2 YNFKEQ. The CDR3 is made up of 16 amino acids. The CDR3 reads CASSQVEARAKNIQYF. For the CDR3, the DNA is TGTGCCAGCAGCCAAGTAGAGGCTCGAGCCAAAAACATTCAGTACTTC.

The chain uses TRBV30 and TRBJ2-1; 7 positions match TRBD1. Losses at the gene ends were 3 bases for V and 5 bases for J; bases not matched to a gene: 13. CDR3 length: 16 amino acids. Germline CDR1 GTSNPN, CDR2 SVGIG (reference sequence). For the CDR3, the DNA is TGTGCCTGGAGCGGTAAGGACAGGCCGATAGACAATGAGCAGTTCTTC. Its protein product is CAWSGKDRPIDNEQFF.

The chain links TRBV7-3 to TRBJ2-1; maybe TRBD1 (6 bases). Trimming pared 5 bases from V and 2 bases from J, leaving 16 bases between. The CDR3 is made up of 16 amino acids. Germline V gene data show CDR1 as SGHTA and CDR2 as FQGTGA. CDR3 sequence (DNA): TGTGCCAGCAGCCTCGAACAGGGACCCCCCTACAATGAGCAGTTCTTC. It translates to CASSLEQGPPYNEQFF.

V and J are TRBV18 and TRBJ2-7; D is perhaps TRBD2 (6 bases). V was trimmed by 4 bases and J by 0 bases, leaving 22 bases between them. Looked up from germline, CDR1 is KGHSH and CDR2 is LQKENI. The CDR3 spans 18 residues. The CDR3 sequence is CASSRARPGASPSYEQYF. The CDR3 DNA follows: TGTGCCAGCTCACGAGCAAGACCGGGAGCATCCCCCTCCTACGAGCAGTACTTC.

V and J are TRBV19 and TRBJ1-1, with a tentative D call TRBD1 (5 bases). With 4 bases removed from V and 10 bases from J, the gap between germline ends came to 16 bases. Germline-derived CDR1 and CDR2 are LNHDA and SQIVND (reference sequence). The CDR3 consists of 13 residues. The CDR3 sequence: CASSTEVSRGAFF. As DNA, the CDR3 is TGTGCCAGTAGTACGGAGGTGTCAAGGGGAGCTTTCTTT.

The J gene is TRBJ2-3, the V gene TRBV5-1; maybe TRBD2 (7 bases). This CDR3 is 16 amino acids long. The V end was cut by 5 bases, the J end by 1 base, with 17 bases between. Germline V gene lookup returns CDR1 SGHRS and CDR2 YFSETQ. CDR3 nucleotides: TGCGCCAGCAGAAGGGGGGGCGACGGGGGCACAGATACGCAGTATTTT. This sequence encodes CASRRGGDGGTDTQYF.

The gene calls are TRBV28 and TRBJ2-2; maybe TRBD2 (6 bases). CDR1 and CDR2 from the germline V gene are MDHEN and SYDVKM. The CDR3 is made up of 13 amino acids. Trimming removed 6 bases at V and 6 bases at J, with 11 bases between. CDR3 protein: CASRIGGAGELFF. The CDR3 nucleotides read TGTGCCAGCAGGATAGGAGGGGCCGGGGAGCTGTTTTTT.

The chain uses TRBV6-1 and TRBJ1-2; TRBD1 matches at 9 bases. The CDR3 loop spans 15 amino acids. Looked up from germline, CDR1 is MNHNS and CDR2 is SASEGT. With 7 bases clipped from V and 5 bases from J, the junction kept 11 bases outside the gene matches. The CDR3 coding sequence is TGTGCCAGCACCCGCCTCGGGACAGGGAAATATGGCTACACCTTC. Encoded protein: CASTRLGTGKYGYTF.

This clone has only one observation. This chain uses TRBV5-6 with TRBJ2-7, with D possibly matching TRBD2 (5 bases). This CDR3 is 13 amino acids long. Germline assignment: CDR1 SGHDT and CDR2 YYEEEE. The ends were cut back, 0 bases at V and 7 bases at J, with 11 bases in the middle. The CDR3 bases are TGTGCCAGCAGCTTGGCCGGGCCGGGGGAGCAGTACTTC. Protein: CASSLAGPGEQYF.

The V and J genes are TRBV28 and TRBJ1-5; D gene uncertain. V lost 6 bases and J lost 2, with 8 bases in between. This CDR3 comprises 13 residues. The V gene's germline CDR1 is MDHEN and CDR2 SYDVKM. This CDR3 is CASSPIGNQPQHF. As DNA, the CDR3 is TGTGCCAGCAGCCCAATTGGCAATCAGCCCCAGCATTTT.

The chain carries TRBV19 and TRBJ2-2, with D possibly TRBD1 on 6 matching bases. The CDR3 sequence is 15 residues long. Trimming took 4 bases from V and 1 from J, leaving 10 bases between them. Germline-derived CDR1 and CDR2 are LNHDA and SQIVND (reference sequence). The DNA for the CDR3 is TGTGCCAGTAGTAACCCGGGACAGAACACCGGGGAGCTGTTTTTT. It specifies CASSNPGQNTGELFF.

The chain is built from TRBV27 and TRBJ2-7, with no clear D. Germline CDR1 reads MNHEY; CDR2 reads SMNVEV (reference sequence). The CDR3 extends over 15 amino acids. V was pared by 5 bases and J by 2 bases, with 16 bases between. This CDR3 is CASSPIGVGTYEQYF. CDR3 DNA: TGTGCCAGCAGTCCGATTGGGGTGGGGACCTACGAGCAGTACTTC.

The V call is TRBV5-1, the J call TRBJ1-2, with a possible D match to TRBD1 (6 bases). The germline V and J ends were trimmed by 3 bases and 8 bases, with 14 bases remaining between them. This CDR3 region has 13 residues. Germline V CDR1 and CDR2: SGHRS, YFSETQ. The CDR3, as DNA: TGCGCCAGCAGCTCCCCAGGGGCGAAAGGCTACACCTTC. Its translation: CASSSPGAKGYTF.

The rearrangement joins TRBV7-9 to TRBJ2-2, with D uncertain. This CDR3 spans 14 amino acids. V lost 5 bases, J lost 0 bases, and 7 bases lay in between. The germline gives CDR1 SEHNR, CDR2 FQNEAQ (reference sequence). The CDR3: CASSLNTNTGELFF. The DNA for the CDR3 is TGTGCCAGCAGCCTCAACACGAACACCGGGGAGCTGTTTTTT.

CDR3 DNA: TGTGCCAGCACCAAGTGGCGGAACTTACCCTACGAGCAGTACTTC. Translating it yields CASTKWRNLPYEQYF. The rearrangement links TRBV28 to TRBJ2-7; no clear D. This CDR3 has 15 residues. Germline assignment: CDR1 MDHEN and CDR2 SYDVKM. V lost 7 bases, J lost 2 bases, and 18 bases lay in between.

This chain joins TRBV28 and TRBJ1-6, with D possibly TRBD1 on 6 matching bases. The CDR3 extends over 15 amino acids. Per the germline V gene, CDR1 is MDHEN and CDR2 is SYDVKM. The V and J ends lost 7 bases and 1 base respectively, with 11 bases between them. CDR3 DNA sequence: TGTGCCAGCATCGGGGGCAGTTCCTATAATTCACCCCTCCACTTT. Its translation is CASIGGSSYNSPLHF.

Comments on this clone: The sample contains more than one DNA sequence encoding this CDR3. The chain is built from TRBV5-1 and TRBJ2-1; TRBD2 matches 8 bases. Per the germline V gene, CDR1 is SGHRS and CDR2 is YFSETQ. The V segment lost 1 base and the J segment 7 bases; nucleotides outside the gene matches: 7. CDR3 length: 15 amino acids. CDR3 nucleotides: TGCGCCAGCAGCTTGATGCGGGGGGCGGGGAATGAGCAGTTCTTC. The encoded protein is CASSLMRGAGNEQFF.

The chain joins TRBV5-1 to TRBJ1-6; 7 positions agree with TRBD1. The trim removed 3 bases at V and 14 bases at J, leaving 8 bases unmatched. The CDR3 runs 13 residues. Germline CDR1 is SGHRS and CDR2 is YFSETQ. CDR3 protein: CASSSRTGESLHF. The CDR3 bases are TGCGCCAGCAGCTCTAGGACAGGCGAGTCCCTCCACTTT.

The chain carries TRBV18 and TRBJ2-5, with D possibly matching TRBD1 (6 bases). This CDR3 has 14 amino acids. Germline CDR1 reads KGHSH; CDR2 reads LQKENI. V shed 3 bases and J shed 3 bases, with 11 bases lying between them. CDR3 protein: CASSPRPGEETQYF. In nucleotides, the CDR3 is TGTGCCAGCTCACCTCGGCCAGGGGAAGAGACCCAGTACTTC.

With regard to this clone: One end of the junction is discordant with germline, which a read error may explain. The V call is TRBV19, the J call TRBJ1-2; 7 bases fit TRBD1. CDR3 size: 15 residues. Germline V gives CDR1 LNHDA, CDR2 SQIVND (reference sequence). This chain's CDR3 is CASSIPPPTGFGYTF. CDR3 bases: TGTGCCAGCAGTATCCCACCTCCGACAGGGTTCGGCTACACCTTC.